This T cell receptor (beta chain) is from a study of CD8 T cells in Susac syndrome. Regarding this clonotype: Antigen: not known.

Reverse transcription of about 0.45 to 1 ug RNA used random hexamers. Multiplex PCR with immunoSEQ amplified the TCR beta CDR3 across 54 Vbeta and 13 Jbeta. TCRdb recomputed calls from the immunoSEQ multiplex PCR reads with MiXCR, one row per CDR3 protein. The profile shows a few hundred thousand distinct CDR3 sequences, around 91% of them singletons. Study conclusions and caveats: It was acknowledged by the study that relatively few individuals were included in its TCR sequencing and HLA analysis.

Per the germline V gene, CDR1 is SQVTM and CDR2 is ANQGSEA. This CDR3 has 20 amino acids. Trimming took off 6 bases at V and 2 bases at J, with 34 bases between the two ends. This sequence was found in a human donor with multiple sclerosis. The sequencing sample was made of CD8+ T cells from PBMCs. The gene calls are TRBV29-1 and TRBJ1-2; tentatively, D is TRBD1 (6 bases). The CDR3 here is CSVRGHSPSEDPELNYGYTF. CDR3 DNA: TGCAGCGTGCGGGGACACTCGCCCTCCGAAGACCCAGAATTAAACTATGGCTACACCTTC.